Listed here is a single TCR beta chain. The antigen is not known. Per the germline V gene, CDR1 is MNHEY and CDR2 is SMNVEV (reference sequence). The V segment lost 1 base and the J segment 0 bases; nucleotides outside the gene matches: 8. The CDR3 is 18 residues long. This entry belongs to a study of response to subunit inactivated influenza vaccine. Findings and caveats of the study: Authors proposed each seasonal influenza vaccination draws in few new T cells.

TCRdb fed the RT-PCR reads into MiXCR, producing one record per CDR3 protein. Of roughly 780,000 distinct CDR3 sequences in the sample, less than 20% were seen once. Material: PBMCs from blood, obtained around 5 days after vaccination. The sequence came from a man in his fifties or sixties who received an inactivated influenza vaccine. The chain carries TRBV27 and TRBJ2-2, with TRBD2 matching 7 bases. Here the CDR3 reads CASSLFGREYANTGELFF. In DNA form, the CDR3 reads TGTGCCAGCAGTTTATTTGGGCGGGAGTACGCGAACACCGGGGAGCTGTTTTTT.